The 18 T cell receptor beta chains in this list originate from one sample, sequenced in a study of control samples from healthy donors and cancer patients. Generated by immunoSEQ multiplex PCR, the TCRdb table keeps only in-frame clones and is missing some. This sample carries some 120,000 clones, about 88% of them seen once, and the ten largest clones take about 3.2%. Sequencing was carried out using blood. The source is a man aged 50-59 years in good health.

This sequence joins TRBV28 and TRBJ1-6, with D hard to call. This CDR3 spans 15 amino acids. CDR1 is MDHEN and CDR2 is SYDVKM in the germline V gene. Trimming pared 2 bases from V and 4 bases from J, leaving 9 bases between. The CDR3 sequence: CASSLGSKYNSPLHF. Here the CDR3 DNA reads TGTGCCAGCAGTTTAGGGTCTAAGTATAATTCACCCCTCCACTTT.

This clone was seen only a few times. This chain connects TRBV2 to TRBJ2-7; either TRBD1 or TRBD2 may fit D (5 bases each). Trimming shortened V by 3 bases and J by 3 bases, and 15 bases separated the two germline ends. From germline, CDR1 is SNHLY and CDR2 FYNNEI. The CDR3 sequence is 15 residues long. This CDR3 reads CASSDPGRTLYEQYF. CDR3 bases: TGTGCCAGCAGTGATCCGGGACGGACGCTCTACGAGCAGTACTTC. Together with reference TRBV2 and TRBJ2-7, the CDR3 gives the full variable domain: EPEVTQTPSHQVTQMGQEVILRCVPISNHLYFYWYRQILGQKVEFLVSFYNNEISEKSEIFDDQFSVERPDGSNFTLKIRSTKLEDSAMYFCASSDPGRTLYEQYFGPGTRLTVT.

V is TRBV29-1 and J is TRBJ2-1, with D unresolved. The CDR3 runs to 13 residues. Germline CDR1 and CDR2: SQVTM and ANQGSEA. V was pared by 4 bases and J by 8 bases, with 15 bases between. DNA for the CDR3: TGCAGCGTTGCGGGCAGCGCTGGGGATGAGCAGTTCTTC. Its protein product is CSVAGSAGDEQFF.

The chain recombines TRBV18 with TRBJ2-1; 8 bases fit TRBD2. The CDR3 runs to 16 residues. The ends lost 3 bases at V and 2 bases at J; junction bases unmatched: 6. Germline V CDR1 and CDR2: KGHSH, LQKENI. The CDR3 spells CASSPPAGGTYNEQFF. The DNA of the CDR3 is TGTGCCAGCTCACCCCCCGCGGGGGGAACCTACAATGAGCAGTTCTTC.

This clone occurred a few times. This chain connects TRBV10-2 to TRBJ2-4, with 8 bases that match TRBD1. The junction had 13 bases not matched to a gene; V was cut back by 3 bases and J by 15 bases. Germline V gene data show CDR1 as WSHSY and CDR2 as SAAADI. The CDR3 runs 14 residues. DNA for the CDR3: TGCGCCAGCAGTGATTTTTCGTCGACAGGGGTGCTGTACTTC. Translated, it gives CASSDFSSTGVLYF.

The chain has TRBV28 and TRBJ1-2; the match to TRBD1 covers 11 bases. Germline V CDR1 and CDR2: MDHEN, SYDVKM. The CDR3 is 16 residues long. The J segment lost 5 bases and the V segment lost 6 bases, leaving 11 bases of the junction unmatched. The CDR3, as DNA: TGTGCCAGCAGGCCTAACGGACAGGGGGCGCGGTATGGCTACACCTTC. Translation gives CASRPNGQGARYGYTF.

The chain links TRBV28 to TRBJ1-4; TRBD1 aligns across 7 bases. The germline gives CDR1 MDHEN, CDR2 SYDVKM. With V trimmed by 8 bases and J by 7 bases, 10 bases remained unmatched. The CDR3 contains 14 residues. CDR3 in amino acids: CASLHPGGGEKLFF. Here the CDR3 DNA reads TGTGCCAGCTTACATCCAGGGGGGGGTGAAAAACTGTTTTTT. The whole variable domain, filled in from reference TRBV28 and TRBJ1-4, reads DVKVTQSSRYLVKRTGEKVFLECVQDMDHENMFWYRQDPGLGLRLIYFSYDVKMKEKGDIPEGYSVSREKKERFSLILESASTNQTSMYLCASLHPGGGEKLFFGSGTQLSVL.

The chain joins TRBV6-5 to TRBJ1-3; 10 bases line up with TRBD1. This CDR3 region has 14 residues. The junction had 5 bases not matched to a gene; V was cut back by 8 bases and J by 4 bases. Germline CDR1 MNHEY, CDR2 SVGAGI. The DNA for the CDR3 is TGTGCCAGCGACGACAGGGGGCTGGGAAACACCATATATTTT. Translated, it gives CASDDRGLGNTIYF.

The V call is TRBV10-3, the J call TRBJ1-1; tentatively, D is TRBD1 (6 bases). The V end lost 8 bases, the J end lost 0 bases, and 10 bases lay between the germline ends. This CDR3 is built from 13 residues. Per the germline V gene, CDR1 is ENHRY and CDR2 is SYGVKD. The DNA for the CDR3 is TGTGCCATCCGGGGGGCCCTGAACACTGAAGCTTTCTTT. This encodes CAIRGALNTEAFF.

This clone has more than one count but fewer than ten. The genes are TRBV28 and TRBJ1-1; tentatively, D is TRBD1 (5 bases). Germline values: CDR1 MDHEN, CDR2 SYDVKM. This CDR3 comprises 14 residues. Trimming removed 3 bases from V and 5 bases from J, with 13 bases in between. This CDR3 is CASSFHMGETEAFF. As DNA, the CDR3 is TGTGCCAGCAGTTTTCACATGGGGGAGACTGAAGCTTTCTTT. The complete variable domain, with remaining parts taken from reference TRBV28 and TRBJ1-1, reads DVKVTQSSRYLVKRTGEKVFLECVQDMDHENMFWYRQDPGLGLRLIYFSYDVKMKEKGDIPEGYSVSREKKERFSLILESASTNQTSMYLCASSFHMGETEAFFGQGTRLTVV.

A few counts support this clone. The V gene is TRBV9, the J gene TRBJ2-3; D remains ambiguous. This CDR3 comprises 12 residues. The V gene's germline CDR1 is SGDLS and CDR2 YYNGEE. Trimming stripped 0 bases from V and 6 bases from J, with 5 bases between. CDR3 nucleotides: TGTGCCAGCAGCGTAGGGTCCGATACGCAGTATTTT. This translates into CASSVGSDTQYF.

This clone is a singleton in its sample. The chain is built from TRBV9 and TRBJ2-3; 7 bases fit TRBD1. Germline CDR1 SGDLS, CDR2 YYNGEE. The CDR3 runs 14 residues. V trimming: 0 bases; J trimming: 5 bases; junction bases outside the gene matches: 3. For the CDR3, the DNA is TGTGCCAGCAGCGTAGAACAGGGGCGAGATACGCAGTATTTT. It codes for CASSVEQGRDTQYF.

This chain joins TRBV2 and TRBJ2-5; D perhaps matches TRBD1 (6 bases). The V gene lost 6 bases and the J gene lost 2 bases, with 13 bases spanning the gap. From germline, CDR1 is SNHLY and CDR2 FYNNEI. CDR3 length: 14 amino acids. The CDR3 sequence is CASSADRNQETQYF. In nucleotides, the CDR3 is TGTGCCAGCAGCGCCGACAGGAATCAAGAGACCCAGTACTTC.

The rearrangement joins TRBV18 to TRBJ1-3; 9 bases match TRBD1. Germline CDR1 is KGHSH and CDR2 is LQKENI. Trimming at V came to 6 bases and at J to 2 bases, leaving 11 bases not matched to a gene. The CDR3 extends over 17 amino acids. The CDR3: CASSETGGTPAGNTIYF. In nucleotides, the CDR3 is TGTGCCAGCTCTGAGACAGGGGGGACACCTGCTGGAAACACCATATATTTT.

Comment on this clone: The same CDR3 also results from other DNA sequences found in this sample. The chain carries TRBV19 and TRBJ1-5; 11 bases match TRBD1. This CDR3 region has 16 residues. Germline assignment: CDR1 LNHDA and CDR2 SQIVND (reference sequence). The trim removed 6 bases at V and 3 bases at J, leaving 7 bases unmatched. The CDR3 loop reads CASSSRDRGINQPQHF. The DNA for the CDR3 is TGTGCCAGTAGCAGCCGGGACAGGGGGATCAATCAGCCCCAGCATTTT.

CDR3 DNA sequence: TGTGCCAGCAGCGTGTCGCCCGGGACAGCCTACGAGCAGTACTTC. It is translated as CASSVSPGTAYEQYF. V and J are TRBV9 and TRBJ2-7, with 7 bases lining up with TRBD1. Germline trimming cut 2 bases from V and 2 bases from J; bases unmatched to any gene: 7. Germline assignment: CDR1 SGDLS and CDR2 YYNGEE. CDR3 length: 15 residues.

The rearrangement links TRBV5-1 to TRBJ2-5; 12 positions match TRBD2. V gave up 7 bases and J gave up 2 bases; unmatched junction bases: 0. The CDR3 covers 13 residues. Germline V gene sequence: CDR1 SGHRS, CDR2 YFSETQ. The CDR3 sequence is CASGTSGQETQYF. As DNA, the CDR3 is TGCGCCAGCGGGACTAGCGGGCAAGAGACCCAGTACTTC.

The chain combines TRBV7-5 with TRBJ1-5. TRBV7-5 is an annotated pseudogene. This CDR3 region has 14 residues. The CDR3 region is CVRSPRGCYGVAHF. DNA of the CDR3: TGTGTCAGAAGCCCCCGCGGGTGCTACGGTGTGGCGCATTTT.